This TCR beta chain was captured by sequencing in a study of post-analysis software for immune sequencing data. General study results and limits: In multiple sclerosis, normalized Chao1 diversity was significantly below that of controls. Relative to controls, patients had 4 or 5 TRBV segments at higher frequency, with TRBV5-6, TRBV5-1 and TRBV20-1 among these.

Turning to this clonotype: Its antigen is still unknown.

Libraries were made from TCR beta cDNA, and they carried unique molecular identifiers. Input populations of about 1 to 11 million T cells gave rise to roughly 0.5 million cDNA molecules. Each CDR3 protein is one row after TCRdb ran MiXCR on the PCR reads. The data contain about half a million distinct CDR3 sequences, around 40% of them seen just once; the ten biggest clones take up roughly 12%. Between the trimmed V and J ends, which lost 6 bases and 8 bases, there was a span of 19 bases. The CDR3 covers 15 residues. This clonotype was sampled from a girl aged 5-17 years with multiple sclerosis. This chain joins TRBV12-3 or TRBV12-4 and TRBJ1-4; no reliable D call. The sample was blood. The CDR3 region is CASSLLFTKGEKLFF. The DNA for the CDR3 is TGTGCCAGCAGCCTTCTTTTTACAAAGGGAGAAAAACTGTTTTTT.